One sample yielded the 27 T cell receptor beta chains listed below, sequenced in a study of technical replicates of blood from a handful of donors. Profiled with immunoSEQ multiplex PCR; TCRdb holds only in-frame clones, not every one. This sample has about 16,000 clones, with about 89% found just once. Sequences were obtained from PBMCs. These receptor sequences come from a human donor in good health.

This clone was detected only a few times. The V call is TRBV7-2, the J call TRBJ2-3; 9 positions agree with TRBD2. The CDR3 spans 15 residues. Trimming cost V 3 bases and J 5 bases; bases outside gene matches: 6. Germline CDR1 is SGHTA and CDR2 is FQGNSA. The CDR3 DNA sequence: TGTGCCAGCAGCTTCCAGGGACTAGCTGTAGATACGCAGTATTTT. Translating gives CASSFQGLAVDTQYF.

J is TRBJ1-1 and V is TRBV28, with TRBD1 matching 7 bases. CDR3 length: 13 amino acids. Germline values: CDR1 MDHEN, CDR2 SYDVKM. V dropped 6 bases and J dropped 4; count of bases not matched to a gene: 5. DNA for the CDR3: TGTGCCAGCAGCTCGGGACAGAGCACTGAAGCTTTCTTT. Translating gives CASSSGQSTEAFF.

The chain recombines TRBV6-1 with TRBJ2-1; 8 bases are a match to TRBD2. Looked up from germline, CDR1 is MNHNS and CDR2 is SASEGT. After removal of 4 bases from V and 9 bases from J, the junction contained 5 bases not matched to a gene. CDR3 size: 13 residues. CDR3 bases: TGTGCCAGCAGTGCAACTAGCGGTCTTGAGCAGTTCTTC. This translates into CASSATSGLEQFF.

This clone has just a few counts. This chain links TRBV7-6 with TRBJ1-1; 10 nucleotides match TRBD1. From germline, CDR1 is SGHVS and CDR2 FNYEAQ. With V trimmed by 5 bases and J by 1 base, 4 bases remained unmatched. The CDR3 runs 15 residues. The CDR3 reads CASSPRTGGNTEAFF. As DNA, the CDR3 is TGTGCCAGCAGCCCCAGGACAGGGGGGAACACTGAAGCTTTCTTT.

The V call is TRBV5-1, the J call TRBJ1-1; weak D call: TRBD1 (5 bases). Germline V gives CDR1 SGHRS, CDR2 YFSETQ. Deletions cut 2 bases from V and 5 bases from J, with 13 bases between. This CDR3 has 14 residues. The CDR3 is CASSFGGGRTEAFF. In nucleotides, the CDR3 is TGCGCCAGCAGCTTTGGCGGGGGGAGGACTGAAGCTTTCTTT.

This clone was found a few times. Here the CDR3 DNA reads TGTGCCACCAGCAGGGACAGTGAAAAACTGTTTTTT. It translates to CATSRDSEKLFF. The chain links TRBV15 to TRBJ1-4, with a weak D call TRBD1 (6 bases). The CDR3 runs to 12 residues. Per the germline V gene, CDR1 is LNHNV and CDR2 is YYDKDF (reference sequence). V was shortened by 3 bases and J by 7 bases, with 6 bases between the two germline ends. The entire variable domain, with the rest obtained from reference TRBV15 and TRBJ1-4, is as follows: DAMVIQNPRYQVTQFGKPVTLSCSQTLNHNVMYWYQQKSSQAPKLLFHYYDKDFNNEADTPDNFQSRRPNTSFCFLDIRSPGLGDTAMYLCATSRDSEKLFFGSGTQLSVL.

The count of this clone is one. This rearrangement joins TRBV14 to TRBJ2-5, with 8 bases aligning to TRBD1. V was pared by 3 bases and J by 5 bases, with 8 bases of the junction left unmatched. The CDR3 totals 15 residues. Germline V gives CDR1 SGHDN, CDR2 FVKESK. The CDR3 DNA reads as TGTGCCAGCAGCCACTGGGCAGGGGGCGTGGAGACCCAGTACTTC. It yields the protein CASSHWAGGVETQYF.

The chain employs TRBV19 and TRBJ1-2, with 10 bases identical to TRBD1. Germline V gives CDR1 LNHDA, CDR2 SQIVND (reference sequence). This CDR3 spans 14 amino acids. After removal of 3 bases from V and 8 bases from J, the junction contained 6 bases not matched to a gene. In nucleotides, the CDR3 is TGTGCCAGTAGTATTTCCGGGACAGGGGTCGGCTACACCTTC. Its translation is CASSISGTGVGYTF.

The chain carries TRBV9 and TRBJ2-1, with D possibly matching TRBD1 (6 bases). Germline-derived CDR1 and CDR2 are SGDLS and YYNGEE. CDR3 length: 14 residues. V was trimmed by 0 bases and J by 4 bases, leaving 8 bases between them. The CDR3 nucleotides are TGTGCCAGCAGCGTAGATCAGGGGTACAATGAGCAGTTCTTC. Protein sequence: CASSVDQGYNEQFF.

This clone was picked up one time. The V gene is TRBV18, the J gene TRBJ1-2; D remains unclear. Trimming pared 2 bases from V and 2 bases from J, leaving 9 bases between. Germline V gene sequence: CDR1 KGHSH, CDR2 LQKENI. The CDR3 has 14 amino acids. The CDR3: CASSPGVENYGYTF. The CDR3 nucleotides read TGTGCCAGCTCACCAGGAGTGGAAAACTATGGCTACACCTTC.

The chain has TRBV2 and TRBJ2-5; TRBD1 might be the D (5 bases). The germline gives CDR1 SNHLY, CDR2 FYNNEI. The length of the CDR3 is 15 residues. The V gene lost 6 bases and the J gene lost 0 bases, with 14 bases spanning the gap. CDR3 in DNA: TGTGCCAGCAGGGTAGACAGCCTAAACCAAGAGACCCAGTACTTC. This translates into CASRVDSLNQETQYF. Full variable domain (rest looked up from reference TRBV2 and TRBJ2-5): EPEVTQTPSHQVTQMGQEVILRCVPISNHLYFYWYRQILGQKVEFLVSFYNNEISEKSEIFDDQFSVERPDGSNFTLKIRSTKLEDSAMYFCASRVDSLNQETQYFGPGTRLLVL.

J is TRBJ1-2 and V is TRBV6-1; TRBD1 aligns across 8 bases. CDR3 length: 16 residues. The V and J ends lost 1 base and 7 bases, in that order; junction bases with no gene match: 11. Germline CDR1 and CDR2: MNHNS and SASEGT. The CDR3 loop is CASSEDLRTGKIGYTF. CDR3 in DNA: TGTGCCAGCAGTGAAGACCTGCGGACAGGGAAAATTGGCTACACCTTC.

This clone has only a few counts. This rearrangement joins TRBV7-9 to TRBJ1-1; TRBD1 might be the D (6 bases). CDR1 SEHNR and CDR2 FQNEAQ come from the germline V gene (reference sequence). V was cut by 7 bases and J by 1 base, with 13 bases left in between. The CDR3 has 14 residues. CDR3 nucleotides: TGTGCCAGCATCGAGACAGGCGAGAACACTGAAGCTTTCTTT. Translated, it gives CASIETGENTEAFF.

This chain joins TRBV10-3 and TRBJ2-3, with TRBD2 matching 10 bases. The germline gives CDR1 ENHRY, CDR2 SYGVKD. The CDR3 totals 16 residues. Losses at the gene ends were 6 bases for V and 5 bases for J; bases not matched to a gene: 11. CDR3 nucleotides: TGTGCCATCAGCTCCGTAGCGGGAGGCCAGAGAGATACGCAGTATTTT. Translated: CAISSVAGGQRDTQYF.

This chain's CDR3 is CASSWGTQPQHF. The DNA of the CDR3 is TGTGCCAGCAGCTGGGGCACTCAGCCCCAGCATTTT. The chain joins TRBV5-8 to TRBJ1-5, with a tentative D call TRBD1 (5 bases). CDR1 and CDR2 (germline): SGHTS, YDEGEE. V was clipped by 3 bases and J by 6 bases, with 7 bases between them. The CDR3 extends over 12 amino acids.

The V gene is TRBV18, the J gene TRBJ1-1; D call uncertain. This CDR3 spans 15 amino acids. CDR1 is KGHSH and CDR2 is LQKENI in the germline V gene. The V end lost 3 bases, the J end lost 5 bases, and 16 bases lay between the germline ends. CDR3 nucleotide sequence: TGTGCCAGCTCACCTGGGGAGACGGTTTGGACTGAAGCTTTCTTT. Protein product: CASSPGETVWTEAFF. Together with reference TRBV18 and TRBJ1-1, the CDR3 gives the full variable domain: NAGVMQNPRHLVRRRGQEARLRCSPMKGHSHVYWYRQLPEEGLKFMVYLQKENIIDESGMPKERFSAEFPKEGPSILRIQQVVRGDSAAYFCASSPGETVWTEAFFGQGTRLTVV.

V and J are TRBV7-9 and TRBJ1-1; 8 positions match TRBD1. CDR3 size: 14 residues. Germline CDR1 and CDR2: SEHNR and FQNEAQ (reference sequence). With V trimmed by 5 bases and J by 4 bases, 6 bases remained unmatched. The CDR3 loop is CASSPSGGSTEAFF. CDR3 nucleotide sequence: TGTGCCAGCAGCCCTTCAGGGGGCTCCACTGAAGCTTTCTTT.

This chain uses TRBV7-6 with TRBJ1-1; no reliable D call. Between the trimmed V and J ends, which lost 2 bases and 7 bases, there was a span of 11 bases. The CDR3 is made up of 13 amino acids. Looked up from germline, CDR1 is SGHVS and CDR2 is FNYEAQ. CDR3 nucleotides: TGTGCCAGCAGCTTACGGTCGGGAGATGAAGCTTTCTTT. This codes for CASSLRSGDEAFF.

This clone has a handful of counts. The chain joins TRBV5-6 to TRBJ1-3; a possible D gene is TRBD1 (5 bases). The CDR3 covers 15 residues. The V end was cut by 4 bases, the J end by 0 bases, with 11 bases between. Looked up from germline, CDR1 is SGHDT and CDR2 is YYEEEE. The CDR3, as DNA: TGTGCCAGCAGCGCGACCACAGGCTCTGGAAACACCATATATTTT. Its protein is CASSATTGSGNTIYF.

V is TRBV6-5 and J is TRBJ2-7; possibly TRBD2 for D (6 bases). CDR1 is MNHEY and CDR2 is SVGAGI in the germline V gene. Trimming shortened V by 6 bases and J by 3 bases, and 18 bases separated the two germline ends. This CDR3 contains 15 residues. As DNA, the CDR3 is TGTGCCAGCAGCCCCCTGGCTAGCGCAGGCTACGAGCAGTACTTC. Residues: CASSPLASAGYEQYF.

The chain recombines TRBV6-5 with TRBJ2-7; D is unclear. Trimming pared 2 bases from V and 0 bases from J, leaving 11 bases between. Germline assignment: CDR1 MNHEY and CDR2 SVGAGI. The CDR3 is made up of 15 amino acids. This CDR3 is CASSYGPILSYEQYF. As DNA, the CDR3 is TGTGCCAGCAGTTACGGGCCCATCCTCTCCTACGAGCAGTACTTC.

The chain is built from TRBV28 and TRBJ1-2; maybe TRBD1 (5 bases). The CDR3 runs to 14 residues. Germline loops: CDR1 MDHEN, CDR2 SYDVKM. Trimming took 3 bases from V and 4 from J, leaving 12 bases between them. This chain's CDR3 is CASSLQGFGYGYTF. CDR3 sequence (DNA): TGTGCCAGCAGTTTGCAGGGCTTCGGCTATGGCTACACCTTC.

The CDR3, as DNA: TGCGCCAGCCGAGACAGGGGAAGCACTGAAGCTTTCTTT. Residues: CASRDRGSTEAFF. The chain employs TRBV5-1 and TRBJ1-1, with 8 bases identical to TRBD1. J was trimmed by 4 bases and V by 7 bases; bases with no gene match: 6. The CDR3 runs to 13 residues. The germline V gene encodes CDR1 SGHRS and CDR2 YFSETQ.

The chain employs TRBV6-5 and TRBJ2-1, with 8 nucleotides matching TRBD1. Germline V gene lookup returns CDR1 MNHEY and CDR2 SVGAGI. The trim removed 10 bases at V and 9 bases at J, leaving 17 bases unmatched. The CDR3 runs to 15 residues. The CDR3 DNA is TGTGCCACCGGGACAGGAGAACTAGGGGGCGGTGAGCAGTTCTTC. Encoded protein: CATGTGELGGGEQFF.

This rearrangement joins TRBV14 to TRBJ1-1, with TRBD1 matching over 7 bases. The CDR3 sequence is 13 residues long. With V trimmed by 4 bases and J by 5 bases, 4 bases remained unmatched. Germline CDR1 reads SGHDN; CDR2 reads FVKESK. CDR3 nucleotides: TGTGCCAGCAGCCTTCCGGGACAGACTGAAGCTTTCTTT. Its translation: CASSLPGQTEAFF.

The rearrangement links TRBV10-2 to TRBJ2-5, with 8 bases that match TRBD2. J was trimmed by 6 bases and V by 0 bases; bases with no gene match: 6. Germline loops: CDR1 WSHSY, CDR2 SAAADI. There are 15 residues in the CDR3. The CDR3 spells CASSESGGGMQTQYF. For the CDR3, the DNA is TGCGCCAGCAGTGAGTCCGGGGGGGGGATGCAGACCCAGTACTTC.

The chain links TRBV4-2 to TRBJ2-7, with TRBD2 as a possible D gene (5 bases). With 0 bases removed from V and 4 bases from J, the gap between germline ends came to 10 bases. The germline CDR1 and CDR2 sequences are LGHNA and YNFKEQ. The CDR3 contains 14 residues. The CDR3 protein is CASSQDLSGYEQYF. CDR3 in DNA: TGTGCCAGCAGCCAAGATCTATCGGGATACGAGCAGTACTTC.